A selection of T cell receptor beta chains follows, all from one sample in a study of T cells in Graves' hyperthyroidism and ophthalmopathy. From the multiplex PCR reads, TCRdb called clonotypes with MiXCR, one entry per CDR3 protein. The sample yields over 700,000 distinct CDR3 sequences, about two fifths seen once. The sample consisted of blood. The origin of the receptors is a man aged 18 to 29 with Graves' hyperthyroidism. Both conserved end residues are trimmed from each CDR3.

v_call,cdr3_aa
TRBV15,ATSREDTSQAF
TRBV11-2,ASSPRSTNTGELF
TRBV9,ASSVNSGDQETQY
TRBV15,ATSSDRSSYGYT
TRBV12-3/TRBV12-4,ASIWSGADLHGNTIY
TRBV7-2,ASSFPRGYGYT
TRBV2,ASRGDWLEQY
TRBV20-1,SASLSGSAYEQY
TRBV7-9,ASSLAAGQPQH
TRBV19,AWSKSGNQPQH
TRBV10-3,AIRQPQH
TRBV7-9,ASSVAGINYGYT
TRBV2,ASSYSGRNGYT
TRBV29-1,SVDSGQGDYGYT
TRBV7-9,ASSFGRERGEQY
TRBV5-1,ASNVLPGVGETQY
TRBV12-3/TRBV12-4,ASSFNLAGETYEQY
TRBV19,ASQDSEGTEAF
TRBV10-2,ASSDMRRSGNTIY
TRBV13,ASSISGTSVAYEQY
TRBV19,ARSVVGSGANVLT
TRBV29-1,AWMGNLYEQY
TRBV20-1,SARLGYLSGNTIY
TRBV19,ASFLGPKSHEQY
TRBV14,ASSQDWGNTEAF
TRBV2,ASSETGQGDGQY
TRBV9,ASSSSSGTNEAF
TRBV27,ATRLQGAGETQY
TRBV7-2,ASRDPPGYEQY
TRBV5-1,ASNHPDRGTNEQF
TRBV19,ASSISGYMNTEAF
TRBV10-3,AITETGRGEQPQH
TRBV10-3,AISADRYQETQY
TRBV2,ASSAGHGVDTIY
TRBV5-1,ARTPAGEQY
TRBV12-3/TRBV12-4,ASSLTASGANVLT
TRBV12-3/TRBV12-4,ASRGGVAYYGYT
TRBV7-6,ASSAYRASSGNTIY
TRBV7-8,ASSFLSRYYEQY
TRBV7-9,ASSKPGQGLEAF
TRBV6-5,ASSYEPGGLYEQY
TRBV7-8,ASSLAYSGAYEQY
TRBV24-1,ATRGSNTGELF
TRBV29-1,SALGQPRNTEAF
TRBV7-3,ASSLGQGTMNTEAF
TRBV13,ASSLNSRSSYEQY
TRBV10-3,AISTDRHREKLF
TRBV7-9,ASSLDIRGYT
TRBV19,ASSMNRGDTEAF
TRBV12-5,ATESGRMDEQY
TRBV29-1,SVDEDPRGYT
TRBV10-3,ASSDTGIRVRSPLH
TRBV7-2,ASSPPPRGETQY
TRBV9,ASSVEGSSYEQY
TRBV6-4,ASSRPGQGGNQPQH
TRBV9,ASSVAGVGEAF
TRBV9,ASSVEGNGTEAF
TRBV7-8,ASSLGREIHEQY
TRBV2,ASSGTNSNQPQH